Each of the 8 T cell receptor beta chains below was sequenced from the same sample in a study of blood T cell repertoires in COVID-19. Only in-frame clones appear in the TCRdb table, and some are missing; sequencing was by immunoSEQ multiplex PCR. This sample has about 130,000 clones, with about 86% found just once. Sequencing used peripheral blood. The receptor source for this set is an elderly woman with acute or convalescent COVID-19.

The chain links TRBV11-2 to TRBJ1-1; perhaps TRBD1 as D (5 bases). The germline gives CDR1 SGHAT, CDR2 FQNNGV. The CDR3 consists of 14 residues. Trimming removed 6 bases from V and 1 base from J, with 12 bases in between. CDR3 region: CASSSGTGNTEAFF. The DNA for the CDR3 is TGTGCCAGCAGTTCCGGGACTGGGAACACTGAAGCTTTCTTT.

The table lists this clone with a count of one. The chain has TRBV18 and TRBJ1-6; possible D gene TRBD1, 6 bases. The V end was cut by 3 bases, the J end by 7 bases, with 10 bases between. Germline assignment: CDR1 KGHSH and CDR2 LQKENI. The CDR3 is 14 amino acids. The CDR3 region has the DNA TGTGCCAGCTCACCCAATGACAGGAATTCACCCCTCCACTTT. Translating it yields CASSPNDRNSPLHF.

The genes are TRBV4-1 and TRBJ1-2; 7 bases are a match to TRBD1. The CDR3 runs 15 residues. Germline-derived CDR1 and CDR2 are MGHRA and YSYEKL. With V trimmed by 3 bases and J by 4 bases, 8 bases remained unmatched. The CDR3 DNA reads as TGCGCCAGCAGCCAGCTCAGGGGGACCTCCTATGGCTACACCTTC. Its translation: CASSQLRGTSYGYTF.

The chain is built from TRBV23-1 and TRBJ2-3; unclear D gene. TRBV23-1 is treated as an ORF (open reading frame) with a function not yet certain. V lost 2 bases to trimming and J lost 2 bases, with 11 bases between them. This CDR3 comprises 15 residues. The CDR3 spells CASSQEQKLTDTQYF. Written as DNA, the CDR3 is TGCGCCAGCAGTCAAGAACAGAAGCTCACAGATACGCAGTATTTT.

This rearrangement joins TRBV18 to TRBJ1-3, with 9 bases that match TRBD1. The CDR3 is made up of 13 amino acids. V dropped 10 bases and J dropped 3; count of bases not matched to a gene: 4. The germline CDR1 and CDR2 sequences are KGHSH and LQKENI. In DNA form, the CDR3 reads TGTGCCAACGGACAGGGGAATGGAAACACCATATATTTT. Its protein product is CANGQGNGNTIYF. Drawing the rest from reference TRBV18 and TRBJ1-3, the complete variable domain is NAGVMQNPRHLVRRRGQEARLRCSPMKGHSHVYWYRQLPEEGLKFMVYLQKENIIDESGMPKERFSAEFPKEGPSILRIQQVVRGDSAAYFCANGQGNGNTIYFGEGSWLTVV.

This chain's CDR3 is CASTERERPGVGGSPLHF. CDR3 coding DNA: TGTGCCAGCACTGAAAGGGAGAGACCGGGAGTTGGTGGGTCACCCCTCCACTTT. This rearrangement joins TRBV9 to TRBJ1-6; D gene uncertain. The V gene's germline CDR1 is SGDLS and CDR2 YYNGEE. The V end was cut by 6 bases, the J end by 10 bases, with 29 bases between. There are 18 residues in the CDR3.

J is TRBJ1-2 and V is TRBV2; tentatively, D is TRBD1 (5 bases). Trimming stripped 8 bases from V and 8 bases from J, with 12 bases between. Germline lookup yields CDR1 SNHLY and CDR2 FYNNEI. The CDR3 runs 11 residues. Here the CDR3 DNA reads TGTGCCAGCGGACAAGGGGTCGGCTACACCTTC. Translated, it gives CASGQGVGYTF.

This chain uses TRBV6-1 with TRBJ2-3, with D possibly TRBD2 on 6 matching bases. V shed 1 base and J shed 3 bases, with 14 bases lying between them. The CDR3 covers 16 residues. CDR1 is MNHNS and CDR2 is SASEGT in the germline V gene. The CDR3 sequence: CASSEGPGAGTDTQYF. The CDR3 nucleotides read TGTGCCAGCAGTGAAGGGCCGGGTGCGGGAACAGATACGCAGTATTTT.